These 8 T cell receptor beta chains were sequenced from one sample in a study of OX40 agonist ivuxolimab in advanced cancers. Sequencing used immunoSEQ multiplex PCR; TCRdb keeps in-frame clones, though not all of them. The table shows 45,000 to 60,000 clones, with around 90% occurring only once. Sequences were derived from CD4+ or CD8+ T cells sorted from blood, sampled in a trial of the OX40 agonist ivuxolimab. The receptors originated from an adult with an advanced solid tumor such as melanoma, head and neck, liver or kidney cancer.

The V gene is TRBV5-5, the J gene TRBJ1-2; no clear D gene. Trimming pared 2 bases from V and 2 bases from J, leaving 13 bases between. The germline V gene has CDR1 SGHKS and CDR2 YYEKEE (reference sequence). The CDR3 sequence is 15 residues long. Here the CDR3 reads CASSFTLRANYGYTF. CDR3 DNA sequence: TGTGCCAGCAGCTTTACACTAAGGGCAAACTATGGCTACACCTTC.

The chain combines TRBV7-9 with TRBJ1-4; 10 bases align to TRBD1. The ends lost 3 bases at V and 8 bases at J; junction bases unmatched: 3. The CDR3 is made up of 14 amino acids. From germline, CDR1 is SEHNR and CDR2 FQNEAQ (reference sequence). CDR3: CASSLTGGQEKLFF. DNA of the CDR3: TGTGCCAGCAGCTTGACAGGGGGCCAGGAAAAACTGTTTTTT. Full variable domain (missing parts from reference TRBV7-9 and TRBJ1-4): DTGVSQNPRHKITKRGQNVTFRCDPISEHNRLYWYRQTLGQGPEFLTYFQNEAQLEKSRLLSDRFSAERPKGSFSTLEIQRTEQGDSAMYLCASSLTGGQEKLFFGSGTQLSVL.

The rearrangement uses TRBV7-8 and TRBJ1-2; no clear D. The CDR3 extends over 14 amino acids. CDR1 and CDR2 from the germline V gene are SGHVS and FQNEAQ. The ends were cut back, 0 bases at V and 1 base at J, with 6 bases in the middle. This CDR3 reads CASSLAQINYGYTF. CDR3 DNA: TGTGCCAGCAGCTTAGCACAGATTAACTATGGCTACACCTTC.

This chain uses TRBV14 with TRBJ2-1, with 15 bases lining up with TRBD2. J was trimmed by 9 bases and V by 3 bases; bases with no gene match: 6. The CDR3 has 16 residues. Per germline, CDR1 SGHDN and CDR2 FVKESK. The CDR3 region is CASSHGLAGGRSEQFF. The DNA of the CDR3 is TGTGCCAGCAGCCACGGACTAGCGGGGGGGCGTAGTGAGCAGTTCTTC.

This clone was observed once. V usage is TRBV29-1 and J usage is TRBJ2-5; D is unclear. This CDR3 has 10 amino acids. With 6 bases removed from V and 5 bases from J, the gap between germline ends came to 7 bases. The germline gives CDR1 SQVTM, CDR2 ANQGSEA. DNA for the CDR3: TGCAGCGTCAAATCGGAGACCCAGTACTTC. Amino acid sequence: CSVKSETQYF. The full variable domain, completed using reference TRBV29-1 and TRBJ2-5, is SAVISQKPSRDICQRGTSLTIQCQVDSQVTMMFWYRQQPGQSLTLIATANQGSEATYESGFVIDKFPISRPNLTFSTLTVSNMSPEDSSIYLCSVKSETQYFGPGTRLLVL.

The V gene is TRBV5-1, the J gene TRBJ2-7, with 7 bases matching TRBD1. The CDR3 contains 14 residues. Losses at the gene ends were 6 bases for V and 0 bases for J; bases not matched to a gene: 6. Germline-derived CDR1 and CDR2 are SGHRS and YFSETQ. The CDR3 loop is CASTPGQSSYEQYF. DNA for the CDR3: TGCGCCAGCACACCGGGACAGAGCTCCTACGAGCAGTACTTC.

This sequence joins TRBV6-5 and TRBJ2-1; D may correspond to TRBD1 or TRBD2 (6 bases each). The V end was cut by 7 bases, the J end by 7 bases, with 14 bases between. The germline V gene has CDR1 MNHEY and CDR2 SVGAGI. The CDR3 runs to 13 residues. The CDR3 nucleotides read TGTGCCAGCACGCGGCAGGGGAGGAATGAGCAGTTCTTC. Protein product: CASTRQGRNEQFF.

The chain has TRBV5-1 and TRBJ2-7; 14 positions agree with TRBD2. V gave up 7 bases and J gave up 3 bases; unmatched junction bases: 9. CDR1 is SGHRS and CDR2 is YFSETQ in the germline V gene. This CDR3 is built from 16 residues. The CDR3 region has the DNA TGCGCCAGCGAGCACGGGACTAGCGGGGGCCGCTACGAGCAGTACTTC. Protein product: CASEHGTSGGRYEQYF.